This is a list of T cell receptor beta chains from one sample in a study of T cell responses to AZD1222 COVID-19 vaccine. Sequenced by immunoSEQ multiplex PCR; TCRdb stores in-frame clones only, minus some. The table shows 100,000 to 150,000 clones, with more than 80% occurring only once. The sequencing here drew on peripheral blood, taken 28 days after the second AZD1222 dose. The receptors originated from an adult who received the AZD1222 COVID-19 vaccine. CDR3s include the opening cysteine and the closing phenylalanine or tryptophan. The D gene is left open where the match is weak. The listing skips clone size in some rows; elsewhere it reads once, few, many or a size class.

TGTGCCAGCAGCCTAGGCCCCCGGGACGGACAAGAGACCCAGTACTTC | CASSLGPRDGQETQYF | TRBV11-2 | NA | TRBJ2-5 | NA
TGTGCCAGCAGCCCGTGGACCGGGAGGTATGGCTACACCTTC | CASSPWTGRYGYTF | TRBV7-9 | NA | TRBJ1-2 | NA
TGTGCCAGCAGCTCAATTCAGGGTCAAGAGACCCAGTACTTC | CASSSIQGQETQYF | TRBV5-6 | NA | TRBJ2-5 | NA
TGTGCCAGCACATTTCGCGGGACAGGGGGAACCGGGGAGCTGTTTTTT | CASTFRGTGGTGELFF | TRBV7-8 | TRBD1 | TRBJ2-2 | NA
TGTGCCAGCAGCGTAGAAGATCTGGCAGGGCGTTACGAGCAGTACTTC | CASSVEDLAGRYEQYF | TRBV9 | NA | TRBJ2-7 | NA
TGTGCCAGCAGAATCTTCGGGGAAGCTGAAGCTTTCTTT | CASRIFGEAEAFF | TRBV12-3/TRBV12-4 | NA | TRBJ1-1 | NA
TGTGCCAGCTCACCGGTAGGACTCGACACAGATACGCAGTATTTT | CASSPVGLDTDTQYF | TRBV18 | NA | TRBJ2-3 | NA
TGTGCCTGGAGTGAAGGGGGGGATCAGCCCCAGCATTTT | CAWSEGGDQPQHF | TRBV30 | NA | TRBJ1-5 | NA
TGTGCCAGTAGTATATCGGGGATAGGGGACTACGAGCAGTACTTC | CASSISGIGDYEQYF | TRBV19 | NA | TRBJ2-7 | NA
TGTGCCAGCAGCTTAGCCCGGGACTTCAATTCACCCCTCCACTTT | CASSLARDFNSPLHF | TRBV7-6 | NA | TRBJ1-6 | NA
TGTGCCAGCAGTCCCCCGCAGGGGGCGCGACAGGATCCCTATGGCTACACCTTC | CASSPPQGARQDPYGYTF | TRBV28 | TRBD1 | TRBJ1-2 | NA
TGTGCCAGCAGCTTAGCGACAGGGCCTGGAAACACCATATATTTT | CASSLATGPGNTIYF | TRBV7-9 | TRBD1 | TRBJ1-3 | NA
TGTGCCAGCAGCTTAGTAGCCGCTGAAGCTTTCTTT | CASSLVAAEAFF | TRBV7-9 | NA | TRBJ1-1 | few
TGTGCCAGCAGCTCGACGACAGGGCTTAAGCACGAGCAGTACTTC | CASSSTTGLKHEQYF | TRBV11-3 | TRBD1 | TRBJ2-7 | NA
TGTGCCAGCTCACCAATAGAGGGACAGAACACCGGGGAGCTGTTTTTT | CASSPIEGQNTGELFF | TRBV18 | NA | TRBJ2-2 | NA
TGCGCCAGCAGCCAAGATCCGGACGGGGCCTACGAGCAGTACTTC | CASSQDPDGAYEQYF | TRBV4-1 | NA | TRBJ2-7 | NA
TGTGCCTGGAGTGGATCTGTAGGGGGTTGGAACACTGAAGCTTTCTTT | CAWSGSVGGWNTEAFF | TRBV30 | NA | TRBJ1-1 | once
TGTGCCAACCCAACAACAGGGAACACTGAAGCTTTCTTT | CANPTTGNTEAFF | TRBV6-4 | NA | TRBJ1-1 | NA
TGCAGCGTTGAAGAAACGACAGGGGGCGTTCCTTATGGCTACACCTTC | CSVEETTGGVPYGYTF | TRBV29-1 | TRBD1 | TRBJ1-2 | few
TGTGCCAGCAGCGCTCCAGCGGGGGTCCAAGAGACCCAGTACTTC | CASSAPAGVQETQYF | TRBV3-1/TRBV3-2 | TRBD2 | TRBJ2-5 | NA
TGCGCCAGCAGCCGAGGAGGCGGGGACACCGGGGAGCTGTTTTTT | CASSRGGGDTGELFF | TRBV5-1 | NA | TRBJ2-2 | once
TGCGCCAGCAGACTGACAGAGGTGGACTACGAGCAGTACTTC | CASRLTEVDYEQYF | TRBV5-1 | NA | TRBJ2-7 | NA
TGTGCCAGCAGCTCCAGGGGAGACGGCGAGCAGTACTTC | CASSSRGDGEQYF | TRBV7-8 | NA | TRBJ2-7 | NA
TGTGCCTGGAGCGTGGGTGGGGCCAACGTCCTGACTTTC | CAWSVGGANVLTF | TRBV30 | NA | TRBJ2-6 | once
TGTGCCAGCAGGATCCGAGGTGGCGCCTATGGCTACACCTTC | CASRIRGGAYGYTF | TRBV5-6 | NA | TRBJ1-2 | NA
TGCGCCAGCAGTGAGAGGGGGGGACAGGCCATGAACACTGAAGCTTTCTTT | CASSERGGQAMNTEAFF | TRBV10-1 | TRBD1 | TRBJ1-1 | NA
TGTGCCAGCAGTTTAAAGGACAGAGGGGGTTCACCCCTCCACTTT | CASSLKDRGGSPLHF | TRBV27 | NA | TRBJ1-6 | NA
TGTGCCAGCAGGCAGGGGTCCGGGGCCAACGTCCTGACTTTC | CASRQGSGANVLTF | TRBV28 | NA | TRBJ2-6 | once
TGTGCCAGCAGTGACGGAACAGGGAGGCATGAGCAGTTCTTC | CASSDGTGRHEQFF | TRBV6-4 | NA | TRBJ2-1 | NA
TGTGCCAGCAGTCCAGAGGGACAGGGGGTCTATGGCTACACCTTC | CASSPEGQGVYGYTF | TRBV6-5 | TRBD1 | TRBJ1-2 | NA
TGTGCCAGCAGTTTCGTTCAGCGGGGGGCGTACAATGAGCAGTTCTTC | CASSFVQRGAYNEQFF | TRBV28 | TRBD2 | TRBJ2-1 | NA
TGTGCCAGCACCTCTTACAGGGCAGATACGCAGTATTTT | CASTSYRADTQYF | TRBV28 | NA | TRBJ2-3 | NA
TGTGCCAGCAGCTTACCGGAGAGCTCCTACGAGCAGTACTTC | CASSLPESSYEQYF | TRBV11-2 | NA | TRBJ2-7 | NA
TGTGCCAGCAGTTCGGGGGGTGCAACTAATGAAAAACTGTTTTTT | CASSSGGATNEKLFF | TRBV27 | NA | TRBJ1-4 | NA
TGTGCCAGCAGCCCACTATACGGGAGGGGCACTGAAGCTTTCTTT | CASSPLYGRGTEAFF | TRBV5-5 | NA | TRBJ1-1 | NA
TGTGCCTGGAGTGGAGAGAGGAACACTGAAGCTTTCTTT | CAWSGERNTEAFF | TRBV30 | NA | TRBJ1-1 | NA
TGTGCCAGCAGCCTCTCCGGGACTAAGCCTACAGATGAGCAGTTCTTC | CASSLSGTKPTDEQFF | TRBV7-2 | TRBD2 | TRBJ2-1 | NA
TGTGCCAGCAGTTTATGGACAGTTGCTGAAGCTTTCTTT | CASSLWTVAEAFF | TRBV12-3/TRBV12-4 | NA | TRBJ1-1 | NA
TGTGCCAGCAGCTTCCAGGGAACCTACGAGCAGTACTTC | CASSFQGTYEQYF | TRBV7-9 | NA | TRBJ2-7 | NA
TGTGCCAGCAGGCTCGGGACTAGCGGGACCAGAGGAGATACGCAGTATTTT | CASRLGTSGTRGDTQYF | TRBV28 | TRBD2 | TRBJ2-3 | few
TGTGCCAGTCTGGACGACTCTGGAAACACCATATATTTT | CASLDDSGNTIYF | TRBV12-3/TRBV12-4 | NA | TRBJ1-3 | NA
TGTGCCAGCTCACCAAGCGGAGGGAGAGGGTTTGAGCAGTACTTC | CASSPSGGRGFEQYF | TRBV18 | NA | TRBJ2-7 | NA
TGCGCCAGCACCATAACTAGCGGGGGGCCCCTTAGCACAGATACGCAGTATTTT | CASTITSGGPLSTDTQYF | TRBV10-2 | TRBD2 | TRBJ2-3 | NA
TGTGCCAGCAGCCTATCGAGCGGAAACTACGAGCAGTACTTC | CASSLSSGNYEQYF | TRBV3-1/TRBV3-2 | NA | TRBJ2-7 | NA
TGTGCCAGCAGCGTGGGACAGGGGCGTTCCTACGAGCAGTACTTC | CASSVGQGRSYEQYF | TRBV5-5 | TRBD1 | TRBJ2-7 | NA
TGTGCCAGTAGTCCCCGCGGACTAGCGGGGGGTACCTACGAGCAGTACTTC | CASSPRGLAGGTYEQYF | TRBV19 | TRBD2 | TRBJ2-7 | NA
TGTGCCTGGAGTGGGCAGGACGAGCAGTACTTC | CAWSGQDEQYF | TRBV30 | NA | TRBJ2-7 | NA
TGTGCCAGCAGCTTAGCGGGCGGGGCCTATGGCTACACCTTC | CASSLAGGAYGYTF | TRBV7-9 | NA | TRBJ1-2 | NA
TGTGCCAGCAGACGCGACGGGAACACTGAAGCTTTCTTT | CASRRDGNTEAFF | TRBV6-5 | NA | TRBJ1-1 | NA
TGTGCCATCAGTGACAGTATAGTACAAGGGACTGACACCGGGGAGCTGTTTTTT | CAISDSIVQGTDTGELFF | TRBV10-3 | NA | TRBJ2-2 | NA
TGTGCCAGCAGTTTGGAGTCAACTTCACCCCTCCACTTT | CASSLESTSPLHF | TRBV12-3/TRBV12-4 | NA | TRBJ1-6 | once
TGCGCCAGCAATCAGGGGACGGGTCGTTATAGCTACACCTTC | CASNQGTGRYSYTF | TRBV5-1 | NA | TRBJ1-2 | NA
TGTGCCAGCAGCCCTCAGGGGGTTCCGACAGATACGCAGTATTTT | CASSPQGVPTDTQYF | TRBV5-8 | TRBD1 | TRBJ2-3 | NA
TGTGCCAGCTCATTGGAACGGGGATACAATGAGCAGTTCTTC | CASSLERGYNEQFF | TRBV18 | NA | TRBJ2-1 | NA
TGTGCCAGCAGCTTAGCCTGGGGGGGTTCAGCCTATGGCTACACCTTC | CASSLAWGGSAYGYTF | TRBV7-2 | NA | TRBJ1-2 | NA
TGTGCCAGCTCACTCATGATGGGCGGCGACACTGAAGCTTTCTTT | CASSLMMGGDTEAFF | TRBV18 | NA | TRBJ1-1 | NA
TGTGCCAGCAGCTCGCCCATTACAGGGGCCGTGAACACTGAAGCTTTCTTT | CASSSPITGAVNTEAFF | TRBV11-2 | TRBD1 | TRBJ1-1 | NA
TGTGCCAGCAGTTACTCCGTTCGACAGGGGGCCTACGAGCAGTACTTC | CASSYSVRQGAYEQYF | TRBV6-5 | TRBD1 | TRBJ2-7 | NA
TGCGCCAGCAGCAAGGACGCAGGGTTTAGCAATCAGCCCCAGCATTTT | CASSKDAGFSNQPQHF | TRBV5-1 | NA | TRBJ1-5 | NA
TGCGCCAGCAGTGGGTCTAACTATGGCTACACCTTC | CASSGSNYGYTF | TRBV10-1 | NA | TRBJ1-2 | NA